This entry lists 21 T cell receptor beta chains sequenced from one sample in a study of tumor-infiltrating lymphocytes in glioblastoma multiforme. Multiple V-beta primers and a C-beta primer amplified TCRB from RNA. TCRdb reanalysed the multiplex PCR reads using MiXCR and keeps one entry per CDR3 protein. The sample holds thousands of distinct CDR3 sequences, 74% seen once. The sample comprised brain tumor tissue. The receptors here all came from a male donor with glioblastoma.

Comment on this clonotype: A much more abundant neighbour one base away suggests this may be a read error. The CDR3 DNA follows: TGTGCCAGCAGCTTGGGGGGACGGAGCGTCGATACGCAGTATTTT. Its translation is CASSLGGRSVDTQYF. The chain links TRBV5-5 to TRBJ2-3; D tentatively fits TRBD1 or TRBD2 (5 bases each). V was pared by 0 bases and J by 6 bases, with 14 bases between. The CDR3 is 15 residues long. In germline, CDR1 is SGHKS, CDR2 YYEKEE (reference sequence).

CDR3 in DNA: TGTGCCAGCAGTCCCCTCCGGGACAGCTCCTACGAGCAGTACTTC. Protein sequence: CASSPLRDSSYEQYF. The V and J genes are TRBV6-5 and TRBJ2-7; TRBD1 matches 7 bases. Trimming cost V 5 bases and J 0 bases; bases outside gene matches: 7. The CDR3 extends over 15 amino acids. CDR1 MNHEY and CDR2 SVGAGI come from the germline V gene.

Note on this clonotype: One end of the junction does not line up with germline, which may come from a read error. The rearrangement links TRBV6-1 to TRBJ2-1, with 11 bases identical to TRBD2. This CDR3 has 16 amino acids. Germline CDR1 is MNHNS and CDR2 is SASEGT. The CDR3 DNA is TGTGCCGGCAGGGACCGGGTAGCGGGAGGGCCATATGAGCAGTTCTTT. Its translation: CAGRDRVAGGPYEQFF.

The rearrangement joins TRBV11-1 to TRBJ1-2, with D perhaps matching TRBD1 (6 bases). The CDR3 has 16 residues. Germline CDR1 and CDR2: SGHAT and FQDESV (reference sequence). V lost 6 bases and J 6 bases, leaving 23 bases between the germline ends. This CDR3 reads CASRDPRQANDHGYTF. Written as DNA, the CDR3 is TGTGCCAGCAGAGATCCCAGACAGGCGAATGACCATGGCTACACCTTC. Full variable domain (remainder filled in from reference TRBV11-1 and TRBJ1-2): EAEVAQSPRYKITEKSQAVAFWCDPISGHATLYWYRQILGQGPELLVQFQDESVVDDSQLPKDRFSAERLKGVDSTLKIQPAELGDSAMYLCASRDPRQANDHGYTFGSGTRLTVV.

This clonotype was counted many times. The V gene is TRBV27, the J gene TRBJ1-1; 7 bases align to TRBD1. CDR1 and CDR2 (germline): MNHEY, SMNVEV (reference sequence). The V and J ends lost 4 bases and 4 bases, in that order; junction bases with no gene match: 6. The CDR3 loop spans 14 amino acids. The CDR3 reads CASSSEGGGTEAFF. The CDR3 DNA reads as TGTGCCAGCAGTTCGGAAGGGGGCGGCACTGAAGCTTTCTTT.

This clonotype was counted a few times. In DNA, the CDR3 is TGCAGTGCAAGATATGTGGCAGGGCTGTATGAGCAGTTCTTC. Amino acid sequence: CSARYVAGLYEQFF. The chain recombines TRBV20-1 with TRBJ2-1; D possibly corresponds to TRBD1 (5 bases). Germline V gene sequence: CDR1 DFQATT, CDR2 SNEGSKA (reference sequence). The CDR3 contains 14 residues. V lost 6 bases to trimming and J lost 8 bases, with 20 bases between them.

This clonotype was detected a few times. The gene calls are TRBV20-1 and TRBJ2-5, with 13 bases lining up with TRBD2. CDR1 DFQATT and CDR2 SNEGSKA come from the germline V gene (reference sequence). CDR3 length: 16 amino acids. V lost 2 bases, J lost 1 base, and 4 bases stayed unmatched. CDR3 region: CSARPRTSGSQETQYF. The CDR3 DNA sequence: TGCAGTGCTAGACCTAGGACTAGCGGGAGCCAAGAGACCCAGTACTTC.

As regards this clonotype: A read error is likely, as this CDR3 ends without the conserved phenylalanine or tryptophan. CDR3 sequence (DNA): TGCAGTGCCCGAGGGGGGGATCTGAACGAGCAGTACTCC. Its protein is CSARGGDLNEQYS. The genes are TRBV20-1 and TRBJ2-7, with a weak D call TRBD2 (7 bases). This CDR3 is built from 13 residues. V shed 6 bases and J shed 5 bases, with 17 bases lying between them. Germline V gene data show CDR1 as DFQATT and CDR2 as SNEGSKA (reference sequence).

This chain links TRBV29-1 with TRBJ2-1; D perhaps matches TRBD2 (6 bases). Per the germline V gene, CDR1 is SQVTM and CDR2 is ANQGSEA. CDR3 size: 14 residues. Trimming took 6 bases from V and 3 from J, leaving 15 bases between them. The CDR3 DNA reads TGCAGCGTCCCCCCAGCGGAGGGCTACAATGAGCAGTTCTTC. Its translation is CSVPPAEGYNEQFF.

The rearrangement joins TRBV11-2 to TRBJ2-2; 7 bases fit TRBD2. Germline V lookup: CDR1 SGHAT, CDR2 FQNNGV. This CDR3 contains 20 residues. Losses at the gene ends were 7 bases for V and 2 bases for J; bases not matched to a gene: 22. CDR3 DNA sequence: TGTGCCAGCACCCACTCTTTAGGCCAAGGGCTAGCGGTAAACACCGGGGAGCTGTTTTTT. Its protein product is CASTHSLGQGLAVNTGELFF.

About this clonotype: The junction does not match germline at one end; this may be a read error. The CDR3 sequence: CVSSPGGQSAYGYTF. The CDR3 DNA reads as TGTGTCAGCAGCCCCGGGGGGCAGTCGGCCTATGGCTACACCTTC. The rearrangement joins TRBV11-1 to TRBJ1-2; tentatively, D is TRBD1 (6 bases). This CDR3 comprises 15 residues. The V gene's germline CDR1 is SGHAT and CDR2 FQDESV (reference sequence). The entire variable domain, with the rest obtained from reference TRBV11-1 and TRBJ1-2, is as follows: EAEVAQSPRYKITEKSQAVAFWCDPISGHATLYWYRQILGQGPELLVQFQDESVVDDSQLPKDRFSAERLKGVDSTLKIQPAELGDSAMYLCVSSPGGQSAYGYTFGSGTRLTVV.

Note on this clonotype: One junction end does not reproduce the germline sequence, and a read error may be involved. This chain uses TRBV10-3 with TRBJ2-5; possibly TRBD2 for D (6 bases). The CDR3 length is 16 residues. Looked up from germline, CDR1 is ENHRY and CDR2 is SYGVKD. The chain's CDR3 is CVISEPGTALFETQYF. The CDR3 DNA reads TGTGTCATCAGTGAGCCCGGGACTGCGTTATTTGAGACCCAGTACTTC.

The CDR3 is CASSEVSGANVLTF. Written as DNA, the CDR3 is TGTGCCAGCAGTGAAGTCTCTGGGGCCAACGTCCTGACTTTC. V gene TRBV6-1 combines with J gene TRBJ2-6; D unresolved. Germline loops: CDR1 MNHNS, CDR2 SASEGT. V was shortened by 1 base and J by 0 bases, with 1 base between the two germline ends. This CDR3 region has 14 residues.

Written as DNA, the CDR3 is TGCGCCAGCAGCCACCCCTCGGCGGGAGCCCACGAGCAGTTCTTC. Translation gives CASSHPSAGAHEQFF. This chain links TRBV4-1 with TRBJ2-1; the match to TRBD2 covers 7 bases. CDR3 size: 15 residues. Unmatched junction bases numbered 12, after V lost 3 bases and J lost 10 bases. Looked up from germline, CDR1 is MGHRA and CDR2 is YSYEKL.

This clonotype was recorded a few times. The chain has TRBV4-3 and TRBJ2-1; TRBD1 or TRBD2 may be the D gene (6 bases each). This CDR3 has 14 residues. Per the germline V gene, CDR1 is LGHNA and CDR2 is YSLEER. Deletions cut 4 bases from V and 2 bases from J, with 9 bases between. The CDR3 DNA is TGCGCCAGCAGCCCGGGGGCTACCTACAATGAGCAGTTCTTC. This codes for CASSPGATYNEQFF.

This chain connects TRBV10-3 to TRBJ2-7, with D perhaps given as TRBD1 or TRBD2 (5 bases each). V was cut by 11 bases and J by 2 bases, with 19 bases left in between. The CDR3 consists of 14 residues. Germline assignment: CDR1 ENHRY and CDR2 SYGVKD. Here the CDR3 reads CASFPRDLTYEQYF. The DNA for the CDR3 is TGTGCCTCATTCCCTCGGGACCTAACCTACGAGCAGTACTTC.

A word on this clonotype: No conserved phenylalanine or tryptophan is present at the end of the CDR3, so a read error is the likely explanation. The CDR3 DNA is TGTGCCAGCACCCCCTCATTCGGCCAAGGGCTATCGGTAAACACCGGGGAGCTGTTTCTC. Its translation: CASTPSFGQGLSVNTGELFL. The chain joins TRBV11-2 to TRBJ2-2, with D uncertain. V was pared by 7 bases and J by 2 bases, with 29 bases between. The CDR3 runs 20 residues. Germline CDR1 and CDR2: SGHAT and FQNNGV.

The chain couples TRBV20-1 to TRBJ2-3; a possible D gene is TRBD1 (5 bases). V lost 8 bases and J 3 bases, leaving 18 bases between the germline ends. The CDR3 sequence is 14 residues long. Germline CDR1 reads DFQATT; CDR2 reads SNEGSKA (reference sequence). The CDR3 region has the DNA TGCAGTCCCCTGATAGGGGAAGGGACAGATACGCAGTATTTT. Its translation: CSPLIGEGTDTQYF.

The chain links TRBV20-1 to TRBJ2-1; 8 bases line up with TRBD1. CDR3 size: 15 residues. Germline V gene lookup returns CDR1 DFQATT and CDR2 SNEGSKA (reference sequence). With 2 bases clipped from V and 10 bases from J, the junction kept 13 bases outside the gene matches. CDR3 nucleotides: TGCAGTGCTAGACTCCCGAGACAGGGGTCACAGGAGCAGTTCTTC. Translation: CSARLPRQGSQEQFF.

The chain is built from TRBV5-6 and TRBJ2-4; D remains ambiguous. Germline CDR1 SGHDT, CDR2 YYEEEE. V was shortened by 0 bases and J by 5 bases, with 12 bases between the two germline ends. The CDR3 runs to 15 residues. CDR3 protein: CASSLEGFGENIQYF. CDR3 sequence (DNA): TGTGCCAGCAGCTTGGAAGGGTTTGGCGAAAACATTCAGTACTTC.

The rearrangement uses TRBV29-1 and TRBJ2-1; D perhaps matches TRBD2 (5 bases). V lost 5 bases to trimming and J lost 7 bases, with 6 bases between them. Looked up from germline, CDR1 is SQVTM and CDR2 is ANQGSEA. The CDR3 extends over 10 amino acids. Here the CDR3 DNA reads TGCAGCGTTCCGGGGAATGAGCAGTTCTTC. This encodes CSVPGNEQFF.